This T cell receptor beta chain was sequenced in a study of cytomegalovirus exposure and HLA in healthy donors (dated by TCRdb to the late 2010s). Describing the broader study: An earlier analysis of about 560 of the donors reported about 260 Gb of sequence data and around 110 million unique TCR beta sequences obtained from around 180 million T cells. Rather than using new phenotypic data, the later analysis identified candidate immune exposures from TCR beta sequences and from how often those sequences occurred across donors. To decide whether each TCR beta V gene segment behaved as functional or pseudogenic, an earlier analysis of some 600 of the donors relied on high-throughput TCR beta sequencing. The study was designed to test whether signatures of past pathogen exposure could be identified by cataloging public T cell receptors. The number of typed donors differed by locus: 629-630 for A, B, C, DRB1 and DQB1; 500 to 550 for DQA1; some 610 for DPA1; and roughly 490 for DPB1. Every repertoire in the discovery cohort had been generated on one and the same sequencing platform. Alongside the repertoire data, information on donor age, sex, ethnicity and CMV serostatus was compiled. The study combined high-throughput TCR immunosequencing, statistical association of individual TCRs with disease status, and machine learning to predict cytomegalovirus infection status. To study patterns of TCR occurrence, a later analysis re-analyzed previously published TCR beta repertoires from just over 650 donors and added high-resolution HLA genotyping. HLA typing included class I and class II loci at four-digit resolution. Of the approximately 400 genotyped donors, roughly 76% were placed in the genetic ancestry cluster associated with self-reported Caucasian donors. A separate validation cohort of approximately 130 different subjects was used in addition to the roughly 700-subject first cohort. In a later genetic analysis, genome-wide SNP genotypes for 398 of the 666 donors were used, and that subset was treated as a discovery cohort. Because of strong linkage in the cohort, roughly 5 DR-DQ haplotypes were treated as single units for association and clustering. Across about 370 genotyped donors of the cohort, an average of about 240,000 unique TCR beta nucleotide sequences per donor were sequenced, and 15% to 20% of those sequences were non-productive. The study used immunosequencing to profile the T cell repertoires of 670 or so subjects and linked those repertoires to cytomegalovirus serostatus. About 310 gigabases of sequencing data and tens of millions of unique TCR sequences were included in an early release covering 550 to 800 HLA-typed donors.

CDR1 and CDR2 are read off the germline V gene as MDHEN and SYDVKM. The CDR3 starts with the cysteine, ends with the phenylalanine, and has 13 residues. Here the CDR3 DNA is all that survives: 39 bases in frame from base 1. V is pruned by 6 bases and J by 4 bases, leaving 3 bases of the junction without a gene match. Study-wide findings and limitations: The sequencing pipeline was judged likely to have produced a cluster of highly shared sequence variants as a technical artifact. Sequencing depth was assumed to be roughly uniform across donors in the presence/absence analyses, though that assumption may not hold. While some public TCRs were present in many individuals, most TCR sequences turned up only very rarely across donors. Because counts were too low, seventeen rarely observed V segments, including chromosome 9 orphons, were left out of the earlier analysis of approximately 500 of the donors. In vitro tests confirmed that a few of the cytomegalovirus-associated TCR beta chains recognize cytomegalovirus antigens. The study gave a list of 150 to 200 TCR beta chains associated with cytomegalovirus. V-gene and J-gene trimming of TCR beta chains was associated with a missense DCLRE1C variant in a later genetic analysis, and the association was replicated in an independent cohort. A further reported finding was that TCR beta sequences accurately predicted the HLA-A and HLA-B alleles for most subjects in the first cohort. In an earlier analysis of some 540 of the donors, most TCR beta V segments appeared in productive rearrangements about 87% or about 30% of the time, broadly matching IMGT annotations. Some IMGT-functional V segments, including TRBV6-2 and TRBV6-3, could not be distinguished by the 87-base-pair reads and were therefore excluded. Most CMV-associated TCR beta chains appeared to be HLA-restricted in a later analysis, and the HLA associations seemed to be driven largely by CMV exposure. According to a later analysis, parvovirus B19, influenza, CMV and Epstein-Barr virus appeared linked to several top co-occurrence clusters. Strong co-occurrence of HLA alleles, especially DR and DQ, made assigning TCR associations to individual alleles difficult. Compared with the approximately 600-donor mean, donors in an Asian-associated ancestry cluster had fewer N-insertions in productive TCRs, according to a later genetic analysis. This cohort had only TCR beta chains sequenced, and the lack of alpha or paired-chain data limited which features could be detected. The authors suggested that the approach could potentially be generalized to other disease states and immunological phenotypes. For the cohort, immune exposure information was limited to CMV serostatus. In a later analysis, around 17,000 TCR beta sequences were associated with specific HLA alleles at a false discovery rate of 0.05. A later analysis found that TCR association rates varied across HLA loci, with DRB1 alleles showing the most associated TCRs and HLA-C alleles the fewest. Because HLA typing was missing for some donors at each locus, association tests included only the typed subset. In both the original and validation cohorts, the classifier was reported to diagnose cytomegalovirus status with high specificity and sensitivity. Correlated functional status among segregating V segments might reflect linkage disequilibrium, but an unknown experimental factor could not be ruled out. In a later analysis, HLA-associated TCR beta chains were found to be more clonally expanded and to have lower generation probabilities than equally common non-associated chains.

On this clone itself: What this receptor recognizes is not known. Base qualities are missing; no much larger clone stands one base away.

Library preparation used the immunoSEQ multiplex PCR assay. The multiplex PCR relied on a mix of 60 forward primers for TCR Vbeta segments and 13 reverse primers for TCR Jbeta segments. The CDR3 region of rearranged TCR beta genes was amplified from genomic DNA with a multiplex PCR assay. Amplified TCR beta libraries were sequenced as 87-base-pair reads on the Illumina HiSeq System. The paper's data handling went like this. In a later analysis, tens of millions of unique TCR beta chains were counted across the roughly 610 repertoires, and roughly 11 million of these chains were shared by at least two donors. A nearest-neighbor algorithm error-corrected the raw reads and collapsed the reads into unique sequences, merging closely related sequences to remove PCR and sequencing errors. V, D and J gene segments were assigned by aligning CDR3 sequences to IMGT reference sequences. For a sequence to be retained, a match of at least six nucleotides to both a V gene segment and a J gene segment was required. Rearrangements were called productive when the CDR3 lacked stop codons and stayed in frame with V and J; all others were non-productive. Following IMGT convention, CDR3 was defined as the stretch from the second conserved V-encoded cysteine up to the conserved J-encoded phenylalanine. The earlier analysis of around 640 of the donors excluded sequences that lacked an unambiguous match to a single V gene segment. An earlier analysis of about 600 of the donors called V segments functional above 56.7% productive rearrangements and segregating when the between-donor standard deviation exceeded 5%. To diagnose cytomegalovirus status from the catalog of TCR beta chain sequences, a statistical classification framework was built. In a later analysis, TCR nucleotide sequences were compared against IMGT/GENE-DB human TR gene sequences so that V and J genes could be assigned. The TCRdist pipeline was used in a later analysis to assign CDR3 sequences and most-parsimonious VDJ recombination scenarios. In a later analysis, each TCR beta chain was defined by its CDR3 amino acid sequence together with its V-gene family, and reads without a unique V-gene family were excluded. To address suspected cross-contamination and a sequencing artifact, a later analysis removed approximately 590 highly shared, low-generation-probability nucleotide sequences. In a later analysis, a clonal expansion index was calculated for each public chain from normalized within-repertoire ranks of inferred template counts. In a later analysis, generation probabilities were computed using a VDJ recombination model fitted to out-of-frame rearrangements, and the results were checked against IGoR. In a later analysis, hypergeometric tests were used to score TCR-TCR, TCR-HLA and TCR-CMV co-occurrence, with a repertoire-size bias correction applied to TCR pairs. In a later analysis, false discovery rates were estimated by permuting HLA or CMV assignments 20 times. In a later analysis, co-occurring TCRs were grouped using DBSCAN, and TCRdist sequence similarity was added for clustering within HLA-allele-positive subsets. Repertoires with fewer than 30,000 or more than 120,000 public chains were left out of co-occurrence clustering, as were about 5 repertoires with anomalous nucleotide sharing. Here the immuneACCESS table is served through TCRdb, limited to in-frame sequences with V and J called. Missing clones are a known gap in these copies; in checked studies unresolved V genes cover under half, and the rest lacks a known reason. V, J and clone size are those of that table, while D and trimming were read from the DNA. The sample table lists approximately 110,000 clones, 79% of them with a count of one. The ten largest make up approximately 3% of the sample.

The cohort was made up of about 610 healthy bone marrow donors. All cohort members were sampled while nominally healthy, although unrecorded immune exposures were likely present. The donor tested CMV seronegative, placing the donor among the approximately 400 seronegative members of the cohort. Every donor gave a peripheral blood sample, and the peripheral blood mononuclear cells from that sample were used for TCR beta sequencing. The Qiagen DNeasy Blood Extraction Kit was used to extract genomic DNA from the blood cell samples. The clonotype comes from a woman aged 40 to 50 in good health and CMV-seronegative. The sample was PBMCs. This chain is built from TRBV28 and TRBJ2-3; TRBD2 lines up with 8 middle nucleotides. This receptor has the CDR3 CASSPGGADTQYF. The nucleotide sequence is TGTGCCAGCAGCCCCGGGGGGGCAGATACGCAGTATTTT.